This T cell receptor beta chain was captured by sequencing in a study of T cells in Graves' hyperthyroidism and ophthalmopathy. Study-level findings and limits: A median about 7 months before onset, the model predicted ophthalmopathy. Stable hyperthyroidism was told apart from ophthalmopathy by a model built on 13 V-J features.

Ophthalmopathy cases met thresholds of Clinical Activity Score at least 3, NOSPECS grade at least 4 and duration under 3 months. Exclusions: uncontrolled infection, other autoimmune disease, pregnancy, lactation. This CDR3 is built from 16 residues. Trimming stripped 1 base from V and 0 bases from J, with 12 bases between. The germline V gene encodes CDR1 SGHVS and CDR2 FQNEAQ. Researchers amplified the TCR beta CDR3 regions from RNA transcripts. Researchers ran a first-round RT-PCR on the TCR CDR3 using the HTBI primer set. One entry per CDR3 protein, called by TCRdb with MiXCR from the multiplex PCR reads. The data contain about half a million distinct CDR3 sequences, 15% to 20% of them seen just once; the ten biggest clones take up 45% to 50%. With regard to this clonotype: Its antigen is currently unknown.

This rearrangement joins TRBV7-8 to TRBJ2-5; D ambiguous. This clonotype originated in a man aged 40-50 years with Graves' ophthalmopathy. The specimen sequenced was blood. This CDR3 reads CASSLVGGVYQETQYF. CDR3 DNA sequence: TGTGCCAGCAGCTTAGTTGGCGGAGTGTACCAAGAGACCCAGTACTTC.